The clone carrying this T cell receptor beta chain was recorded once. Its antigen is not identified. The sample is drawn from a study of cytomegalovirus exposure and HLA in healthy donors. Study conclusions and caveats: Diagnosis of cytomegalovirus status made by the classifier reportedly showed high specificity and sensitivity. The authors listed 150 to 200 TCR beta chains as cytomegalovirus-associated. There was a cluster of highly shared sequence variants that was likely a sequencing artifact. Analyzed later, association rates of TCRs varied across HLA loci, with DRB1 most and HLA-C fewest.

PCR involved 60 Vbeta and 13 Jbeta primers. Data came from immunoSEQ multiplex PCR; TCRdb stores just in-frame clones and leaves some out. This table holds some 170,000 clones, 76% found once. Germline V gene lookup returns CDR1 MDHEN and CDR2 SYDVKM. The V gene lost 5 bases and the J gene lost 7 bases, with 18 bases spanning the gap. The length of the CDR3 is 15 residues. The sequence was obtained from a man in his fifties or sixties in good health and CMV-seronegative. This sequence joins TRBV28 and TRBJ2-4; tentatively, D is TRBD1 (6 bases). Sequenced input: PBMCs. This CDR3 is CASSNAGSTGNIQYF. CDR3 coding DNA: TGTGCCAGCAGTAATGCCGGGTCCACAGGGAACATTCAGTACTTC.